This T cell receptor (beta chain) stems from a study of T cell clonotyping in hematopoietic cell transplantation. Study outcomes and limitations: No sorting was done, leaving CD4 and CD8 contributions mixed.

The assay was immunoSEQ multiplex PCR, and TCRdb's table has in-frame clones only and misses some. The table includes about 2,000 clones, about four fifths detected once. Recipients were bled about 28 days pretransplant and at posttransplant days 30, 100, 180. From germline, CDR1 is SGHDT and CDR2 YYEEEE. CDR3 length: 13 residues. With regard to this clone: What it binds is not known.

The receptor was isolated from a male patient in his 50s who had an allogeneic stem cell transplant from an unrelated donor, so the T cells may come from the graft donor. Some clones in this sample may be carry-over from other donors' samples. The specimen comprised peripheral blood mononuclear cells, sampled 30 days after allogeneic stem cell transplant. V is TRBV5-6 and J is TRBJ2-5; D unresolved. Matching the DNA end better, TRBJ2-7 makes the J call doubtful. As DNA, the CDR3 is TGTGCCAGCAGCGACGGGTCTAACTACGAGCAGTACTTC. It encodes CASSDGSNYEQYF.